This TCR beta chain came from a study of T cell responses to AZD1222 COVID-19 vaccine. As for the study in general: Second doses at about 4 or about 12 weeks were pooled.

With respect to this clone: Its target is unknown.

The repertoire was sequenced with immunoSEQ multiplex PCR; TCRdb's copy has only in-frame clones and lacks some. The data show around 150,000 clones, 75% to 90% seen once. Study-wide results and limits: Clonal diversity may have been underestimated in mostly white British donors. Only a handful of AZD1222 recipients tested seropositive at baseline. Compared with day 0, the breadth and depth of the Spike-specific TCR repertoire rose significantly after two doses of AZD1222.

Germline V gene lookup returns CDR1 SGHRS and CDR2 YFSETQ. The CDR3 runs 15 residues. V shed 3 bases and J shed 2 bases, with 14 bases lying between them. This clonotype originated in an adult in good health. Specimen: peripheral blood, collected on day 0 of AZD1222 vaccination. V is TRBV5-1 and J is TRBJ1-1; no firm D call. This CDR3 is CASSSTAGANTEAFF. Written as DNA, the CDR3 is TGCGCCAGCAGCTCGACCGCAGGAGCCAACACTGAAGCTTTCTTT.